Shown below are 15 T cell receptor beta chains from a single sample sequenced in a study of cytomegalovirus exposure and HLA in healthy donors. The study ran its PCR with 60 Vbeta and 13 Jbeta primers. Using immunoSEQ multiplex PCR, the repertoire was profiled, and TCRdb retains in-frame clones only, with some absent. The sample comprises fewer than 150,000 clones, around three quarters of which are singletons, and roughly 5.6% rests with the top ten. The specimen sequenced was PBMCs. These receptors originate from a woman between 40 and 50 years old in good health and CMV-seropositive.

The chain joins TRBV25-1 to TRBJ2-5, with a tentative D call TRBD1 (6 bases). The end of the DNA is better explained by TRBJ2-7, so the J call may be wrong. Germline V gene sequence: CDR1 MGHDK, CDR2 SYGVNS. This CDR3 is built from 13 residues. CDR3 sequence: CASSRGISYEQYF. The CDR3 DNA reads as TGTGCCAGCAGTAGGGGGATCTCCTACGAGCAGTACTTC.

Only one count was recorded for this clone. J is TRBJ2-2 and V is TRBV5-1, with a weak D call TRBD1 (6 bases). V was shortened by 5 bases and J by 6 bases, with 14 bases between the two germline ends. The CDR3 consists of 14 residues. The germline gives CDR1 SGHRS, CDR2 YFSETQ. The DNA of the CDR3 is TGCGCCAGCAGGGGCAGGGGAATACCCGGGGAGCTGTTTTTT. Protein product: CASRGRGIPGELFF.

Only one count was recorded for this clone. The chain is built from TRBV11-2 and TRBJ1-1; 9 positions match TRBD1. The CDR3 runs 15 residues. Unmatched junction bases numbered 11, after V lost 5 bases and J lost 7 bases. Germline V CDR1 and CDR2: SGHAT, FQNNGV. The CDR3 DNA reads TGTGCCAGCAGCGAAACAGGGGGCTCGAGAGGTGAAGCTTTCTTT. Translation: CASSETGGSRGEAFF.

The rearrangement uses TRBV5-1 and TRBJ1-4; 9 bases line up with TRBD1. The trim removed 0 bases at V and 7 bases at J, leaving 10 bases unmatched. The CDR3 has 17 amino acids. CDR1 is SGHRS, CDR2 YFSETQ, per germline. CDR3 DNA: TGCGCCAGCAGCTTGGGGTACCGGGGACAGGGCGGTGAAAAACTGTTTTTT. Translation gives CASSLGYRGQGGEKLFF.

A few counts support this clone. The chain employs TRBV5-4 and TRBJ1-1, with D maybe TRBD1 (6 bases). The V end was cut by 3 bases, the J end by 1 base, with 13 bases between. This CDR3 is built from 15 residues. The germline gives CDR1 SGHNT, CDR2 YYREEE (reference sequence). The CDR3 DNA reads as TGTGCCAGCAGCTGGGCCGTACAGGGGAACACTGAAGCTTTCTTT. This sequence encodes CASSWAVQGNTEAFF.

The J gene is TRBJ2-2, the V gene TRBV10-1; no clear D gene. Germline V CDR1 and CDR2: WNHNN, SYGVQD (reference sequence). With 0 bases removed from V and 6 bases from J, the gap between germline ends came to 11 bases. The CDR3 is 15 amino acids. CDR3 nucleotide sequence: TGCGCCAGCAGTGAGTCAAGGTCCAGGCCCGGGGAGCTGTTTTTT. Translating it yields CASSESRSRPGELFF.

The V call is TRBV7-9, the J call TRBJ2-1, with D possibly being TRBD2 (5 bases). There are 13 residues in the CDR3. V lost 2 bases, J lost 8 bases, and 10 bases lay in between. The V gene's germline CDR1 is SEHNR and CDR2 FQNEAQ (reference sequence). The CDR3 spells CASSLPNGDEQFF. The CDR3 DNA is TGTGCCAGCAGCTTACCTAACGGGGATGAGCAGTTCTTC.

The rearrangement uses TRBV10-2 and TRBJ2-1; 12 bases are a match to TRBD2. The CDR3 contains 13 residues. CDR1 is WSHSY and CDR2 is SAAADI in the germline V gene. The ends lost 7 bases at V and 9 bases at J; junction bases unmatched: 4. The CDR3 loop is CASKTSGSIEQFF. CDR3 nucleotides: TGCGCCAGCAAGACTAGCGGGAGTATTGAGCAGTTCTTC.

This sequence joins TRBV14 and TRBJ2-7, with 7 bases aligning to TRBD2. This CDR3 has 14 amino acids. Germline CDR1 is SGHDN and CDR2 is FVKESK. V lost 1 base and J lost 9; bases outside the gene matches: 9. CDR3 in amino acids: CASSQVSGISGQYF. CDR3 in DNA: TGTGCCAGCAGCCAAGTCAGCGGGATCTCGGGGCAGTACTTC.

The rearrangement joins TRBV6-1 to TRBJ2-1; 10 bases line up with TRBD2. Trimming at V came to 4 bases and at J to 0 bases, leaving 9 bases not matched to a gene. The germline V gene encodes CDR1 MNHNS and CDR2 SASEGT. The CDR3 consists of 18 residues. As DNA, the CDR3 is TGTGCCAGCAGTGTCCCGGGACTAGCGCGGAACTCCTACAATGAGCAGTTCTTC. It codes for CASSVPGLARNSYNEQFF.

V usage is TRBV27 and J usage is TRBJ2-1, with 11 positions matching TRBD2. This CDR3 has 15 amino acids. V shed 5 bases, J shed 4 bases, and the junction held 4 bases outside the gene matches. Germline V gene data show CDR1 as MNHEY and CDR2 as SMNVEV (reference sequence). The CDR3 bases are TGTGCCAGCAGTCCCCGACTAGCGGGATACAATGAGCAGTTCTTC. It specifies CASSPRLAGYNEQFF.

V and J are TRBV28 and TRBJ2-1; 10 bases map to TRBD1. The CDR3 covers 19 residues. V dropped 7 bases and J dropped 1; count of bases not matched to a gene: 16. CDR1 and CDR2 from the germline V gene are MDHEN and SYDVKM. The CDR3 spells CASTPGTGAKRGSYNEQFF. The DNA of the CDR3 is TGTGCCAGCACCCCGGGGACAGGGGCTAAGCGGGGGTCCTACAATGAGCAGTTCTTC. The whole variable domain, filled in from reference TRBV28 and TRBJ2-1, reads DVKVTQSSRYLVKRTGEKVFLECVQDMDHENMFWYRQDPGLGLRLIYFSYDVKMKEKGDIPEGYSVSREKKERFSLILESASTNQTSMYLCASTPGTGAKRGSYNEQFFGPGTRLTVL.

This clone was observed a few times. This chain links TRBV9 with TRBJ2-1; 9 bases align to TRBD2. CDR3 size: 15 residues. Germline V CDR1 and CDR2: SGDLS, YYNGEE. The junction had 7 bases not matched to a gene; V was cut back by 5 bases and J by 4 bases. The DNA of the CDR3 is TGTGCCAGCAGTGGGGGTAGCGGGAGTTACAATGAGCAGTTCTTC. This translates into CASSGGSGSYNEQFF.

This chain joins TRBV9 and TRBJ2-1, with 9 bases aligning to TRBD2. This CDR3 comprises 12 residues. Germline CDR1 and CDR2: SGDLS and YYNGEE. The V and J ends lost 3 bases and 10 bases, in that order; junction bases with no gene match: 2. The CDR3 loop is CASSEGLAEQFF. Here the CDR3 DNA reads TGTGCCAGCAGCGAGGGACTAGCAGAGCAGTTCTTC.

The chain joins TRBV6-5 to TRBJ1-1, with TRBD1 matching over 8 bases. The V gene's germline CDR1 is MNHEY and CDR2 SVGAGI. The CDR3 totals 15 residues. After removal of 6 bases from V and 1 base from J, the junction contained 7 bases not matched to a gene. CDR3 in DNA: TGTGCCAGCAGCTTCTCCGGGACAGGGAACACTGAAGCTTTCTTT. It translates to CASSFSGTGNTEAFF.